This T cell receptor (beta chain) was recorded in a study of blood T cells in healthy people across ages. Primers used in a second PCR of roughly 7 to 12 cycles were a sample-barcoded 5' primer and a J-beta primer mix. TCRdb re-called the 5' RACE reads with MiXCR, one entry per CDR3 protein. The data show almost 800,000 distinct CDR3 sequences, 55% to 75% seen once. Trimming pared 11 bases from V and 8 bases from J, leaving 27 bases between. CDR1 and CDR2 from the germline V gene are ENHRY and SYGVKD. This CDR3 has 16 residues. This clonotype has more than one count but fewer than ten. V and J are TRBV10-3 and TRBJ2-2, with a weak D call TRBD1 (6 bases). This TCR came from a man aged 25-45 years in good health. Sequenced material: blood. CDR3 nucleotides: TGTGCCTCCCGACGGTCAGGGGCGCCCGAGTTTGGGGAGCTGTTTTTT. Protein sequence: CASRRSGAPEFGELFF.